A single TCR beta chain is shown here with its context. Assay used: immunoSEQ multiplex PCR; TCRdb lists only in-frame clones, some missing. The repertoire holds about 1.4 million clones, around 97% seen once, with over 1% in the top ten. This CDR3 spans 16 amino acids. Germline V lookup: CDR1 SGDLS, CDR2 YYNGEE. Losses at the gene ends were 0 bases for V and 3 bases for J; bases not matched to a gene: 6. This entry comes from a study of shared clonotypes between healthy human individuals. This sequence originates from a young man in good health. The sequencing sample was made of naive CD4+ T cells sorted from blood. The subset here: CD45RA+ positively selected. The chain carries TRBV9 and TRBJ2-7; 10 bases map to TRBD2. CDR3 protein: CASSVGGAGGLYEQYF. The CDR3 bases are TGTGCCAGCAGCGTAGGGGGAGCGGGAGGGCTCTACGAGCAGTACTTC.